The source of this T cell receptor beta chain is a study of cytomegalovirus exposure and HLA in healthy donors. Study-level findings and limits: Fewer N-insertions than the roughly 670-donor mean were reportedly shown by an Asian-associated ancestry cluster in a later analysis. The sole available immune exposure information was CMV serostatus. TCR beta sequences numbering 15,000 to 20,000 were associated with HLA alleles at 0.05 false discovery rate in a later analysis.

Nominally healthy donors provided the samples, though records likely missed some immune exposures. The CDR3 is 18 amino acids. CDR1 is SEHNR and CDR2 is FQNEAQ in the germline V gene (reference sequence). This PCR relied on a set of 60 Vbeta primers and 13 Jbeta primers. TCRdb's table, derived via immunoSEQ multiplex PCR, lists solely in-frame clones and lacks some. This sample has 150,000 or so clones, with over 70% found just once. This clone was detected only a few times. Its antigen is unidentified. The junction shows a germline mismatch at one end, possibly a read error. V and J are TRBV7-9 and TRBJ2-1; 12 bases agree with TRBD2. The material sequenced was PBMCs. This sequence originates from a man aged 30-40 years in good health and CMV-seronegative. The CDR3 region is CSSSFTDLGLAGSNEQFF. Here the CDR3 DNA reads TGTTCCAGCAGCTTTACAGACCTTGGACTAGCGGGGTCGAATGAGCAGTTCTTC.